This TCR beta chain stems from a study of human T cells and chemical hapten exposure. Study as a whole: The sensitizing agent was 2% DPC, placed on roughly 2 cm by roughly 2 cm of upper inner arm skin. Doses of diphenylcyclopropenone went to the patients' scalps weekly throughout the roughly 22-week study.

TCRdb passed the RACE reads through MiXCR, listing each CDR3 protein once. The table lists tens of thousands of distinct CDR3 sequences, 11% of them singletons. Time point denoted: patch test 3, about 24 weeks after DPC sensitization. As to treatment: therapeutic diphenylcyclopropenone sensitization with weekly scalp DPC. CDR3 length: 14 residues. Germline CDR1 is LGHDT and CDR2 is YNNKEL (reference sequence). As for this clonotype: A much bigger clone sits one base away, suggesting this may be a read error.

This receptor was obtained from a woman younger than 45 with alopecia areata. Some clones in this sample may be carry-over from other donors' samples. V and J are TRBV3-1 and TRBJ2-5; TRBD1 agrees at 9 bases. The sequencing here drew on whole blood, taken in connection with sensitization to the hapten diphenylcyclopropenone (DPC). This CDR3 is CTSSQTGGLETQYF. The CDR3 coding sequence is TGTACCAGCAGCCAAACAGGGGGCTTGGAGACCCAGTACTTC.